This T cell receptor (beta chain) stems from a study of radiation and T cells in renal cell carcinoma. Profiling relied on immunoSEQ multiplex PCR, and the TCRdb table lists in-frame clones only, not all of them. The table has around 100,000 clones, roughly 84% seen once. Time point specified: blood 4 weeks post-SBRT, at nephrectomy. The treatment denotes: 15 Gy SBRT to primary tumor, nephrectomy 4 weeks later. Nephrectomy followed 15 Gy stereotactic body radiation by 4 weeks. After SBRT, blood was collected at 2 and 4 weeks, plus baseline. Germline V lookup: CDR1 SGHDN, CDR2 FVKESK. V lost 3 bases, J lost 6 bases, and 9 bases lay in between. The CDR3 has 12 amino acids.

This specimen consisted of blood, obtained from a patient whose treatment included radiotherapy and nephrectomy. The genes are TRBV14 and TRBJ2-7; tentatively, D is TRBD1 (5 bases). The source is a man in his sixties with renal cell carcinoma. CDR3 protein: CASSHAGSEQYF. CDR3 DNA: TGTGCCAGCAGCCACGCAGGGTCCGAGCAGTACTTC.